These T cell receptor beta chains were read from a single sample in a study of lymphopenia after photon versus proton radiotherapy. Only in-frame clones appear in the TCRdb table, and some are missing; sequencing was by immunoSEQ multiplex PCR. This table holds 35,000 to 40,000 clones, around 85% found once. The sequences come from peripheral blood, collected from a patient treated with photon-based radiotherapy. The receptors here all came from a man aged 50 to 59 with gastric cancer. Each CDR3 is given with its conserved first and last residue. D genes are given only for firm matches. Clone size appears in some rows only: once, few, many, or a class for an expanded clone.

D gene,clone size,V gene,J gene,CDR3 protein,CDR3 DNA
NA,NA,TRBV5-1,TRBJ2-7,CASSLGHRDNSAYEQYF,TGCGCCAGCAGCTTGGGCCACCGGGACAACTCGGCCTACGAGCAGTACTTC
TRBD1,NA,TRBV6-1,TRBJ1-3,CASTQTGQRNTIYF,TGTGCCAGCACGCAGACAGGGCAAAGGAACACCATATATTTT
NA,NA,TRBV7-8,TRBJ2-2,CASSAWDAANTGELFF,TGTGCCAGCAGCGCGTGGGACGCGGCGAACACCGGGGAGCTGTTTTTT
NA,NA,TRBV18,TRBJ2-7,CASSPEAGHSYEQYF,TGTGCCAGCTCACCAGAAGCGGGCCACTCCTACGAGCAGTACTTC
TRBD1,NA,TRBV19,TRBJ1-3,CASTLSGTAFGNTIYF,TGTGCCAGTACCCTTAGCGGGACAGCATTTGGAAACACCATATATTTT
TRBD2,NA,TRBV19,TRBJ2-7,CASTPRLGLAIGEQYF,TGTGCCAGTACCCCGAGGTTGGGACTAGCGATTGGCGAGCAGTACTTC
NA,NA,TRBV19,TRBJ1-4,CASSSRGRNEKLFF,TGTGCCAGTAGCTCCCGGGGGAGAAATGAAAAACTGTTTTTT
NA,NA,TRBV2,TRBJ1-2,CASRPQGVIGYTF,TGTGCCAGCAGACCACAGGGAGTGATCGGCTACACCTTC
NA,NA,TRBV6-1,TRBJ2-2,CASSEALLGANTGELFF,TGTGCCAGCAGTGAAGCGCTTCTAGGAGCGAACACCGGGGAGCTGTTTTTT
TRBD2,NA,TRBV11-1,TRBJ2-7,CASSTTSGRFYEQYF,TGTGCCAGCAGCACCACTAGCGGGAGATTTTACGAGCAGTACTTC
TRBD2,NA,TRBV11-3,TRBJ2-7,CASSPGGAGGYEQYF,TGTGCCAGCAGCCCTGGGGGAGCGGGAGGCTACGAGCAGTACTTC
NA,NA,TRBV5-1,TRBJ2-1,CASSLGGGQKEYNEQFF,TGCGCCAGCAGCTTGGGAGGAGGACAGAAGGAATACAATGAGCAGTTCTTC
TRBD1,few,TRBV5-1,TRBJ1-5,CASSLAGQRNQPQHF,TGCGCCAGCAGCTTGGCGGGACAGAGGAACCAGCCCCAGCATTTT
NA,NA,TRBV5-5,TRBJ2-1,CASSHGGANNEQFF,TGTGCCAGCAGCCATGGTGGGGCTAACAATGAGCAGTTCTTC
NA,NA,TRBV7-9,TRBJ1-5,CASSPRGGGNQPQHF,TGTGCCAGCAGCCCCCGAGGTGGTGGCAATCAGCCCCAGCATTTT
NA,NA,TRBV2,TRBJ2-7,CASIHEGHVYEQYF,TGTGCCAGCATCCACGAGGGCCACGTCTACGAGCAGTACTTC
TRBD2,few,TRBV10-3,TRBJ2-5,CAIGREAETQYF,TGTGCCATCGGGAGGGAGGCAGAGACCCAGTACTTC
NA,NA,TRBV29-1,TRBJ2-7,CSVEDRDTNYEQYF,TGCAGCGTTGAAGATCGAGACACAAACTACGAGCAGTACTTC
TRBD1,once,TRBV4-1,TRBJ2-1,CASILSPGQGNEQFF,TGCGCCAGCATACTGTCTCCGGGACAGGGGAATGAGCAGTTCTTC
NA,NA,TRBV5-5,TRBJ2-2,CASSLGTNTGELFF,TGTGCCAGCAGCTTGGGGACGAACACCGGGGAGCTGTTTTTT
TRBD1,NA,TRBV30,TRBJ1-4,CARQGSDEKLFF,TGTGCCAGACAGGGGAGTGATGAAAAACTGTTTTTT
NA,NA,TRBV18,TRBJ1-2,CASSPNRDGGYTF,TGTGCCAGCTCACCTAATAGAGACGGTGGCTACACCTTC
NA,NA,TRBV4-1,TRBJ1-3,CASSQMGRVQLGNTIYF,TGCGCCAGCAGCCAGATGGGCAGGGTACAATTAGGAAACACCATATATTTT
NA,NA,TRBV11-3,TRBJ2-3,CASSLGAGSTDTQYF,TGTGCCAGCAGCTTAGGGGCGGGAAGCACAGATACGCAGTATTTT
TRBD2,NA,TRBV10-2,TRBJ2-7,CASTPTSGRSEQYF,TGCGCCAGCACTCCGACTAGCGGGAGGAGTGAGCAGTACTTC
TRBD2,NA,TRBV7-8,TRBJ2-3,CASSLDSGGRTDTQYF,TGTGCCAGCAGCTTAGATTCCGGCGGGAGAACAGATACGCAGTATTTT
NA,NA,TRBV6-6,TRBJ1-1,CASSSSYNTEAFF,TGTGCCAGCAGTTCATCCTACAACACTGAAGCTTTCTTT
TRBD2,NA,TRBV7-3,TRBJ2-3,CASSPGLDTDTQYF,TGTGCCAGCAGCCCGGGACTAGACACAGATACGCAGTATTTT
TRBD1,NA,TRBV19,TRBJ1-5,CASSAGTGGNQPQHF,TGTGCCAGTAGTGCGGGGACAGGGGGCAATCAGCCCCAGCATTTT
NA,NA,TRBV27,TRBJ2-1,CASSLWARRDEQFF,TGTGCCAGCAGTTTATGGGCTAGGAGGGATGAGCAGTTCTTC
NA,NA,TRBV6-1,TRBJ1-3,CASKAYSGNTIYF,TGTGCCAGCAAGGCCTACTCTGGAAACACCATATATTTT
TRBD1,NA,TRBV5-6,TRBJ1-2,CASSPLGQGYGYTF,TGTGCCAGCAGCCCATTAGGACAGGGCTATGGCTACACCTTC
TRBD2,NA,TRBV4-1,TRBJ2-1,CASSLGTSGFQSSYNEQFF,TGCGCCAGCAGCCTCGGGACTAGCGGGTTCCAAAGCTCCTACAATGAGCAGTTCTTC
TRBD1,NA,TRBV19,TRBJ1-2,CASTPTWEGQGSYGYTF,TGTGCCAGTACGCCGACCTGGGAGGGACAGGGGTCCTATGGCTACACCTTC
TRBD1,NA,TRBV19,TRBJ1-1,CASRRDRGSTEAFF,TGTGCCAGTAGGAGGGACAGGGGGAGCACTGAAGCTTTCTTT
TRBD1,NA,TRBV5-1,TRBJ1-1,CASSLGVETGRGAFF,TGCGCCAGCAGCTTAGGCGTCGAGACAGGGCGAGGGGCTTTCTTT
NA,NA,TRBV5-1,TRBJ2-1,CASSFIGQSYNEQFF,TGCGCCAGCAGCTTCATTGGACAGTCCTACAATGAGCAGTTCTTC
NA,NA,TRBV6-4,TRBJ2-1,CASALGQGSNNEQFF,TGTGCCAGCGCCCTGGGGCAGGGGTCCAACAATGAGCAGTTCTTC
NA,NA,TRBV30,TRBJ2-7,CAWSVRPGGGEQYF,TGTGCCTGGAGTGTAAGGCCAGGGGGGGGAGAGCAGTACTTC
NA,NA,TRBV7-3,TRBJ2-1,CASSLTLVGEQFF,TGTGCCAGCAGCTTAACGTTGGTTGGGGAGCAGTTCTTC
TRBD1,NA,TRBV5-6,TRBJ2-2,CASSGSDRVAGELFF,TGTGCCAGCAGCGGGTCGGACAGGGTGGCCGGGGAGCTGTTTTTT
NA,NA,TRBV9,TRBJ2-1,CASTASGASYNEQFF,TGTGCCAGCACGGCTTCGGGAGCTAGCTACAATGAGCAGTTCTTC
NA,NA,TRBV9,TRBJ1-1,CASSVAGRLSEAFF,TGTGCCAGCAGCGTAGCGGGACGGCTAAGTGAAGCTTTCTTT
NA,NA,TRBV7-3,TRBJ2-2,CASSLGPDYGELFF,TGTGCCAGCAGCTTAGGGCCAGACTACGGGGAGCTGTTTTTT
NA,NA,TRBV9,TRBJ1-2,CASSVGTQDGYTF,TGTGCCAGCAGCGTAGGGACACAAGACGGCTACACCTTC